The entry that follows covers one T cell receptor (beta chain) sequence. Its target is unknown. A junction end diverges from the germline sequence, so it may reflect a read error. The CDR3 has 15 amino acids. Germline V CDR1 and CDR2: SGHAT, FQNNGV. Researchers ran the PCR with 60 Vbeta and 13 Jbeta primers. Measured with immunoSEQ multiplex PCR; TCRdb has only the in-frame clones, and not every one. The data hold about 240,000 clones, with roughly 81% observed a single time. The data belong to a study of cytomegalovirus exposure and HLA in healthy donors. Study-wide results and caveats: Upon later analysis, HLA-associated TCR beta chains proved more clonally expanded than other, equally common chains. The study listed approximately 160 cytomegalovirus-associated TCR beta chains. Certain sequence variants were highly shared and formed a cluster, and this cluster was likely a sequencing artifact. High specificity and sensitivity for cytomegalovirus status were reported for the classifier.

Sequencing was performed on PBMCs. V is TRBV11-2 and J is TRBJ2-1; 8 bases fit TRBD2. This TCR was recovered from a girl aged 2 to 9 in good health and CMV-seronegative. Written as DNA, the CDR3 is TGTGCCAGCAGCTTAGGGCTAGCGGGTTACAATGGGCAGTTCTTC. It translates to CASSLGLAGYNGQFF.